This T cell receptor beta chain was documented in a study of OX40 agonist ivuxolimab in advanced cancers. Study-level background: Every patient in dose escalation had hepatocellular carcinoma, melanoma, renal cell or head and neck cancer. Prior checkpoint blockade (anti-PD-1, anti-PD-L1 or anti-CTLA-4) was permitted; about 40% had it.

The CDR3 covers 15 residues. V was pared by 0 bases and J by 2 bases, with 6 bases between. Germline CDR1 reads SGHNT; CDR2 reads YYREEE (reference sequence). The study's findings and limits: Nonresponders, in some cases, also had low normalized T-cell clonal expansion.

Concerning this clone: Its antigen remains unknown.

Profiling relied on immunoSEQ multiplex PCR, and the TCRdb table lists in-frame clones only, not all of them. Among 65,000 to 80,000 clones, 86% were seen once, and the ten largest hold approximately 2%. V gene TRBV5-4 combines with J gene TRBJ2-6; D may be TRBD1 (5 bases). This clonotype was obtained from an adult with an advanced solid tumor such as melanoma, head and neck, liver or kidney cancer. The source was CD4+ or CD8+ T cells sorted from blood, collected in a trial of the OX40 agonist ivuxolimab. CDR3 in amino acids: CASSLGTPGANVLTF. The CDR3 coding sequence is TGTGCCAGCAGCTTGGGGACACCTGGGGCCAACGTCCTGACTTTC. Full variable domain (missing parts from reference TRBV5-4 and TRBJ2-6): ETGVTQSPTHLIKTRGQQVTLRCSSQSGHNTVSWYQQALGQGPQFIFQYYREEENGRGNFPPRFSGLQFPNYSSELNVNALELDDSALYLCASSLGTPGANVLTFGAGSRLTVL.